This T cell receptor beta chain originates from a study of blood T cell repertoires in COVID-19. Study-level information: Samples of COVID-19 (acute and convalescent) were obtained from the United States, Italy and Spain. PBMCs, B-cell-depleted T cells, or T cells provided the cDNA or gDNA that made up the material.

Original data processing: Amplification of reference gene primers provided the estimated nucleated cell counts. The method was immunoSEQ multiplex PCR; TCRdb's version includes in-frame clones alone and lacks a portion of them. The DNA was the basis for D and trimming; V, J and clone size are from that table. The data show some 240,000 clones, around 84% seen once. Per germline, CDR1 MDHEN and CDR2 SYDVKM. This CDR3 is 14 amino acids long. V lost 8 bases and J 5 bases, leaving 13 bases between the germline ends. The clonotype was recovered from a human donor in a cohort sampled during active COVID-19. The V gene is TRBV28, the J gene TRBJ1-6, with D tentatively TRBD1 (6 bases). Sequencing used peripheral blood. CDR3 residues: CASEGVGNNSPLHF. The CDR3 DNA follows: TGTGCCAGCGAGGGGGTGGGGAATAATTCACCCCTCCACTTT. Complete variable domain (other parts from reference TRBV28 and TRBJ1-6): DVKVTQSSRYLVKRTGEKVFLECVQDMDHENMFWYRQDPGLGLRLIYFSYDVKMKEKGDIPEGYSVSREKKERFSLILESASTNQTSMYLCASEGVGNNSPLHFGNGTRLTVT.